The clone carrying this T cell receptor (beta chain) was observed a few times. TCRdb called the 5' RACE reads again in MiXCR, with one record for every CDR3 protein. The sample contains 60,000 to 70,000 distinct CDR3 sequences, roughly 15% of which appear only once. The germline gives CDR1 KGHSH, CDR2 LQKENI. The CDR3 covers 17 residues. Deletions cut 0 bases from V and 0 bases from J, with 13 bases between. The data were obtained in a study of T cells of healthy individuals. V is TRBV18 and J is TRBJ2-3; D remains ambiguous. The sequence derives from a human donor in good health. The CDR3 sequence: CASSPPSRRPSTDTQYF. The CDR3 coding sequence is TGTGCCAGCTCACCACCCTCTCGACGGCCTAGCACAGATACGCAGTATTTT.